The present T cell receptor beta chain was sequenced within a study of blood T cell repertoires in COVID-19. In the study overall: Material from acute and convalescent COVID-19 was sourced from the United States, Italy and Spain. PBMCs, B-cell-depleted T cells, or T cells provided the cDNA or gDNA that made up the material.

V lost 5 bases, J lost 2 bases, and 28 bases lay in between. The CDR3 extends over 19 amino acids. CDR1 is SEHNR and CDR2 is FQNEAQ in the germline V gene (reference sequence). Authors' methods: For nucleated cells, counts were estimated from reference gene primer amplification. TCRdb keeps only in-frame clones here, not all; method: immunoSEQ multiplex PCR. The D gene and trimming were derived from the DNA, and the V and J assignments and clone size from that table. The sample lists 200,000 to 250,000 clones, around four fifths occurring once. The V gene is TRBV7-9, the J gene TRBJ2-7; a weak D match, TRBD1 (7 bases). The source is a woman aged 80 or over with active or convalescent COVID-19. Sequenced sample: peripheral blood. CDR3 in amino acids: CASSLIGGNTGTAAYEQYF. The CDR3, as DNA: TGTGCCAGCAGCCTCATTGGGGGGAATACCGGGACAGCTGCCTACGAGCAGTACTTC.